Listed here are 19 T cell receptor beta chains from one sample, sequenced in a study of OX40 agonist ivuxolimab in advanced cancers. The assay was immunoSEQ multiplex PCR, and TCRdb's table has in-frame clones only and misses some. The table includes around 100,000 clones, around 90% detected once. Source: CD4+ or CD8+ T cells sorted from blood, taken in a trial of the OX40 agonist ivuxolimab. These receptors all stem from an adult with an advanced solid tumor such as melanoma, head and neck, liver or kidney cancer.

The chain has TRBV29-1 and TRBJ2-7; 9 nucleotides match TRBD1. The CDR3 has 13 amino acids. Losses at the gene ends were 5 bases for V and 9 bases for J; bases not matched to a gene: 11. Looked up from germline, CDR1 is SQVTM and CDR2 is ANQGSEA. The DNA of the CDR3 is TGCAGCGTTTTGGTTGGACAGGGGTTCGGGCAGTACTTC. Translated: CSVLVGQGFGQYF.

V is TRBV6-1 and J is TRBJ2-7; TRBD1 matches at 7 bases. Germline-derived CDR1 and CDR2 are MNHNS and SASEGT. The trim removed 0 bases at V and 2 bases at J, leaving 13 bases unmatched. CDR3 size: 18 residues. The CDR3 coding sequence is TGTGCCAGCAGTGAAGCGCATTCACTGACAGGGTTCGCCTACGAGCAGTACTTC. Its protein is CASSEAHSLTGFAYEQYF.

The chain is built from TRBV18 and TRBJ1-6; D perhaps matches TRBD1 (5 bases). Germline V gene lookup returns CDR1 KGHSH and CDR2 LQKENI. The CDR3 spans 17 residues. V was trimmed by 0 bases and J by 5 bases, leaving 14 bases between them. DNA of the CDR3: TGTGCCAGCTCACCACCTAGAGGGGAGCTAAATAATTCACCCCTCCACTTT. It is translated as CASSPPRGELNNSPLHF. Complete variable domain (other parts from reference TRBV18 and TRBJ1-6): NAGVMQNPRHLVRRRGQEARLRCSPMKGHSHVYWYRQLPEEGLKFMVYLQKENIIDESGMPKERFSAEFPKEGPSILRIQQVVRGDSAAYFCASSPPRGELNNSPLHFGNGTRLTVT.

This chain joins TRBV5-1 and TRBJ2-5; TRBD2 aligns across 7 bases. Germline V lookup: CDR1 SGHRS, CDR2 YFSETQ. The junction had 17 bases not matched to a gene; V was cut back by 2 bases and J by 7 bases. This CDR3 has 17 amino acids. The CDR3 nucleotides are TGCGCCAGCAGCTTAATTTCGGGAGACAGCGGGGTTCGGACCCAGTACTTC. It is translated as CASSLISGDSGVRTQYF. Using reference TRBV5-1 and TRBJ2-5 for the parts outside the CDR3, the full variable domain is KAGVTQTPRYLIKTRGQQVTLSCSPISGHRSVSWYQQTPGQGLQFLFEYFSETQRNKGNFPGRFSGRQFSNSRSEMNVSTLELGDSALYLCASSLISGDSGVRTQYFGPGTRLLVL.

This chain links TRBV20-1 with TRBJ1-2, with 8 bases aligning to TRBD1. CDR1 is DFQATT and CDR2 is SNEGSKA in the germline V gene (reference sequence). This CDR3 region has 11 residues. The V segment lost 7 bases and the J segment 2 bases; nucleotides outside the gene matches: 0. CDR3 nucleotides: TGCAGTGGGACAGGGAACTATGGCTACACCTTC. Its translation is CSGTGNYGYTF.

The V and J genes are TRBV18 and TRBJ1-5; 10 bases match TRBD1. Looked up from germline, CDR1 is KGHSH and CDR2 is LQKENI. V was pared by 3 bases and J by 0 bases, with 2 bases of the junction left unmatched. The CDR3 length is 16 residues. CDR3 in amino acids: CASSPGQGYSNQPQHF. Here the CDR3 DNA reads TGTGCCAGCTCACCGGGACAGGGGTATAGCAATCAGCCCCAGCATTTT.

This clone is a singleton in its sample. J is TRBJ2-1 and V is TRBV11-2, with D perhaps assigned TRBD1 or TRBD2 (6 bases each). The CDR3 extends over 17 amino acids. V was clipped by 5 bases and J by 3 bases, with 20 bases between them. Germline V lookup: CDR1 SGHAT, CDR2 FQNNGV. CDR3 nucleotide sequence: TGTGCCAGCAGCAACCGGTTCCGGGGGCGCGTCTACAATGAGCAGTTCTTC. Its protein product is CASSNRFRGRVYNEQFF.

The chain has TRBV7-3 and TRBJ2-1, with 11 bases fitting TRBD2. This CDR3 is built from 18 residues. CDR1 and CDR2 from the germline V gene are SGHTA and FQGTGA. With 1 base clipped from V and 4 bases from J, the junction kept 9 bases outside the gene matches. The CDR3 nucleotides read TGTGCCAGCAGCTTAAGACCTTCGACTAGCGGGGCGTACAATGAGCAGTTCTTC. This gives the protein CASSLRPSTSGAYNEQFF.

This clone was detected only once. The chain uses TRBV6-5 and TRBJ1-5, with 7 bases aligning to TRBD1. CDR1 and CDR2 from the germline V gene are MNHEY and SVGAGI. Unmatched junction bases numbered 7, after V lost 5 bases and J lost 3 bases. CDR3 length: 15 amino acids. CDR3 nucleotide sequence: TGTGCCAGCAGTCAAGACAGGGCCCCCAATCAGCCCCAGCATTTT. Translation gives CASSQDRAPNQPQHF.

This chain connects TRBV13 to TRBJ1-5; 11 nucleotides line up with TRBD1. The ends lost 4 bases at V and 1 base at J; junction bases unmatched: 9. The CDR3 loop spans 18 amino acids. Germline V gives CDR1 PRHDT, CDR2 FYEKMQ (reference sequence). The DNA for the CDR3 is TGTGCCAGCAGCTCCTCGGGGACAGGGGGAAGAAGCAATCAGCCCCAGCATTTT. Amino acids: CASSSSGTGGRSNQPQHF.

This clone was seen only once. V gene TRBV5-1 combines with J gene TRBJ1-2; TRBD1 agrees at 8 bases. The CDR3 length is 18 residues. The germline gives CDR1 SGHRS, CDR2 YFSETQ. V was clipped by 0 bases and J by 2 bases; unmatched bases: 12. Written as DNA, the CDR3 is TGCGCCAGCAGCTTGGTTCCGGGACAGGCGGGGGAAAACTATGGCTACACCTTC. This encodes CASSLVPGQAGENYGYTF.

CDR3 in DNA: TGTGCCAGTAGTATAGAGGGAGCCCTGAACACTGAAGCTTTCTTT. It encodes CASSIEGALNTEAFF. The chain combines TRBV19 with TRBJ1-1, with no clear D. This CDR3 has 15 amino acids. V was pared by 0 bases and J by 0 bases, with 8 bases between. The germline gives CDR1 LNHDA, CDR2 SQIVND (reference sequence).

The rearrangement links TRBV9 to TRBJ2-1; 7 nucleotides line up with TRBD1. The CDR3 sequence is 15 residues long. The V and J ends lost 0 bases and 8 bases, in that order; junction bases with no gene match: 8. Germline loops: CDR1 SGDLS, CDR2 YYNGEE. As DNA, the CDR3 is TGTGCCAGCAGCGTAGCGACAGGGAAGGGGGATGAGCAGTTCTTC. Its protein is CASSVATGKGDEQFF.

This clone was seen once. The genes are TRBV7-8 and TRBJ1-1, with unresolved D. There are 13 residues in the CDR3. Trimming left V 4 bases short and J 4 bases short, with 10 bases between. Germline lookup yields CDR1 SGHVS and CDR2 FQNEAQ. The CDR3 DNA reads TGTGCCAGCAGCTCCCGGTTGGGCACTGAAGCTTTCTTT. Amino acids: CASSSRLGTEAFF.

This chain joins TRBV5-1 and TRBJ2-3; possible D gene TRBD2, 5 bases. CDR1 and CDR2 from the germline V gene are SGHRS and YFSETQ. This CDR3 contains 14 residues. The ends were cut back, 3 bases at V and 2 bases at J, with 10 bases in the middle. DNA for the CDR3: TGCGCCAGCAGCTCCTCCGGGGTCACAGATACGCAGTATTTT. Its translation is CASSSSGVTDTQYF.

V and J are TRBV4-2 and TRBJ2-1; 7 positions agree with TRBD2. Unmatched junction bases numbered 11, after V lost 1 base and J lost 5 bases. Germline CDR1 and CDR2: LGHNA and YNFKEQ. CDR3 length equals 17 residues. CDR3 coding DNA: TGTGCCAGCAGCCAAGTGCGGGCGGGAGCCGTCGACAATGAGCAGTTCTTC. Protein: CASSQVRAGAVDNEQFF.

This rearrangement joins TRBV2 to TRBJ1-2; no clear D. The CDR3 is 12 residues long. Trimming pared 7 bases from V and 5 bases from J, leaving 11 bases between. Looked up from germline, CDR1 is SNHLY and CDR2 is FYNNEI. This CDR3 reads CASTLGIYGYTF. The CDR3 bases are TGTGCCAGCACTTTAGGCATTTATGGCTACACCTTC.

This clone is a singleton in its sample. The CDR3 nucleotides are TGTGCCGTGAGGGAGTCTGGGTCCTACGAGCAGTACTTC. Its translation is CAVRESGSYEQYF. This chain links TRBV30 with TRBJ2-7, with D perhaps matching TRBD2 (5 bases). Germline CDR1 GTSNPN, CDR2 SVGIG (reference sequence). V gave up 8 bases and J gave up 1 base, with 15 bases separating them. The CDR3 contains 13 residues.

The V gene is TRBV6-6, the J gene TRBJ2-3, with D unclear. The CDR3 length is 11 residues. Germline V CDR1 and CDR2: MNHNY, SVGAGI (reference sequence). V lost 2 bases, J lost 6 bases, and 3 bases lay in between. The CDR3: CASSYGDTQYF. CDR3 in DNA: TGTGCCAGCAGTTACGGGGATACGCAGTATTTT.